This TCR beta chain was sequenced during a study of CD8 T cells in ankylosing spondylitis. Points from the study as a whole: Matched ankylosing spondylitis synovial fluid reportedly showed significant enrichment of disease-linked clones. Typical of ankylosing spondylitis blood, it appeared, was a TCR beta motif of eight highly homologous variants. Those disease-linked clones were CD8+; they were also relatively rare in peripheral blood. Some of the motif variants had earlier been found in reactive arthritis patients' fluid and blood.

Making use of molecular barcodes, quantitative 5'-RACE generated TCR beta libraries. TCRdb reprocessed the 5' RACE reads with MiXCR, giving one entry per CDR3 protein. The table has around 480,000 distinct CDR3 sequences, more than 15% seen once. Trimming cost V 5 bases and J 4 bases, with 8 bases left between them. The CDR3 runs to 12 residues. This clonotype was seen at least ten times. The target antigen is unknown. The specimen sequenced was blood, either unsorted or a sorted T cell fraction (not recorded which). The genes are TRBV12-3 or TRBV12-4 and TRBJ1-2; possible D gene TRBD1, 5 bases. The sequence derives from a male donor with ankylosing spondylitis. CDR3 loop: CASSPDSYGYTF. The CDR3 region has the DNA TGTGCCAGCAGTCCAGACAGCTATGGCTACACCTTC.